This TCR beta chain came from a study of T cell responses to AZD1222 COVID-19 vaccine. Findings of the study overall: There were mostly white British donors and more females than males, and clonal diversity was possibly underestimated.

Only in-frame clones appear in the TCRdb table, and some are missing; sequencing was by immunoSEQ multiplex PCR. The sample consists of under 150,000 clones, roughly 90% of them appearing once. As concerns this clone: The antigen is undetermined.

V gave up 0 bases and J gave up 0 bases; unmatched junction bases: 6. Germline V lookup: CDR1 SGDLS, CDR2 YYNGEE. This CDR3 region has 17 residues. The clonotype was recovered from an adult in good health. The sample was peripheral blood, taken on day 0 of AZD1222 vaccination. The chain links TRBV9 to TRBJ1-1, with 9 bases lining up with TRBD1. For the CDR3, the DNA is TGTGCCAGCAGCGTAGGAGTCAGGACAGGGGTGAACACTGAAGCTTTCTTT. Translating it yields CASSVGVRTGVNTEAFF.